These T cell receptor beta chains were read from a single sample in a study of cytomegalovirus exposure and HLA in healthy donors. The data were produced by immunoSEQ multiplex PCR, yet TCRdb's version contains in-frame clones alone and is incomplete. The data hold fewer than 85,000 clones, with around 66% observed a single time. The sample was PBMCs. The origin of the receptors is a man in his 60s in good health and CMV-seropositive. Both conserved end residues are part of each CDR3.

J gene	V gene	CDR3 protein
TRBJ2-7	TRBV5-1	CASSLVGSISYEQYF
TRBJ2-7	TRBV28	CASEWSGDSYEQYF
TRBJ2-5	TRBV2	CASSDSGGRETQYF
TRBJ1-2	TRBV19	CASIPTETLNYGYTF
TRBJ2-3	TRBV10-1	CASSFDRDRTDTQYF
TRBJ2-1	TRBV6-4	CASSELPGQGGNEQFF
TRBJ2-2	TRBV11-2	CASSRRSGLAGVGELFF
TRBJ2-5	TRBV7-8	CASSFGSREETQYF
TRBJ2-1	TRBV7-2	CASSSGDYNEQFF
TRBJ2-1	TRBV18	CASSPTSGRPHEQFF
TRBJ1-2	TRBV6-5	CASTDGHSYGYTF
TRBJ2-7	TRBV12-5	CASGWDYSYEQYF
TRBJ1-1	TRBV20-1	CSAGGGTEAFF
TRBJ2-5	TRBV6-5	CASSYSTIETQYF
TRBJ2-6	TRBV4-1	CASSQDPFSGANVLTF
TRBJ1-2	TRBV25-1	CASSDSDRNYGYTF
TRBJ2-1	TRBV28	CASTPSPGNNEQFF
TRBJ2-2	TRBV27	CASRAGLGTGELFF
TRBJ2-1	TRBV7-9	CSSSFSGMDEQFF
TRBJ2-3	TRBV28	CASSSGLGFTDTQYF
TRBJ2-3	TRBV7-9	CASSLGRGGVPETQYF
TRBJ1-1	TRBV21-1	CASSKGRGHLTSF
TRBJ1-4	TRBV5-8	CASSSGTAHEKLFF
TRBJ1-2	TRBV29-1	CSVPAVGARANYGYTF
TRBJ2-7	TRBV6-5	CASSAGVEQYF
TRBJ1-1	TRBV30	CAWIPARAGRTEAFF
TRBJ1-6	TRBV7-2	CASSPRTGGSNSPLHF
TRBJ2-1	TRBV28	CASMGLSGRSYNEQFF
TRBJ1-2	TRBV7-2	CAMGGGPASLYGYTF
TRBJ2-2	TRBV7-9	CASSPRPGPNTGELFF
TRBJ2-7	TRBV7-6	CASSLEEGSYEQYF
TRBJ2-2	TRBV18	CASSPRLAENTGELFF
TRBJ1-4	TRBV11-3	CASSLQPGEKLFF
TRBJ2-2	TRBV5-1	CASSLGQGNTGELFF
TRBJ2-3	TRBV4-3	CASSQDYDSYTDTQYF